This T cell receptor beta chain originates from a study of T cell responses to AZD1222 COVID-19 vaccine. Trimming at V came to 7 bases and at J to 9 bases, leaving 11 bases not matched to a gene. CDR1 and CDR2 (germline): MDHEN, SYDVKM. The CDR3 runs 15 residues. Study-wide results and caveats: Spike-specific TCR breadth and depth both grew after two AZD1222 doses. Unmutated variant regions reportedly attract nearly half of all spike-specific TCRs.

Generated by immunoSEQ multiplex PCR, the TCRdb table keeps only in-frame clones and is missing some. The table has 150,000 to 200,000 clones, about 90% seen once. A note on this clone: As yet, its antigen is unknown.

The genes are TRBV28 and TRBJ1-6; TRBD1 matches 8 bases. This specimen consisted of peripheral blood, obtained 28 days after the second AZD1222 dose. This sequence was found in an adult who received the AZD1222 COVID-19 vaccine. CDR3 sequence (DNA): TGTGCCAGCATCGAGGCCAGGGGGCAGGGTTCACCCCTCCACTTT. This sequence encodes CASIEARGQGSPLHF.